A selection of T cell receptor beta chains follows, all from one sample in a study of T cell responses to AZD1222 COVID-19 vaccine. Data came from immunoSEQ multiplex PCR; TCRdb stores just in-frame clones and leaves some out. The data hold 180,000 or so clones, with roughly nine tenths observed a single time. Sequencing was performed on peripheral blood, taken on day 0 of AZD1222 vaccination. Receptor source: an adult in good health. The CDR3 runs from the conserved cysteine through the conserved F or W. Each record gives: clone size, V gene, D gene, J gene, CDR3 DNA, CDR3 protein. D genes are given only for firm matches. Only part of the rows carry a size: once, few, many, or a class if the clone is expanded.

>NA|TRBV6-1|NA|TRBJ2-2
TGTGCCAGCAGTGAAGCCTGGGTAGTCACCGGGGAGCTGTTTTTT
CASSEAWVVTGELFF
>NA|TRBV7-3|NA|TRBJ2-1
TGTGCCAGCAGCTTAAATCCCGACAGACCCTACAATGAGCAGTTCTTC
CASSLNPDRPYNEQFF
>once|TRBV7-2|TRBD1|TRBJ2-6
TGTGCCAGCAGCTTAGTCTGGACAGGTCTCTCTGGGGCCAACGTCCTGACTTTC
CASSLVWTGLSGANVLTF
>once|TRBV30|NA|TRBJ1-2
TGTGCCTGGAGCGAATCCGGGACCTTCCTCTTC
CAWSESGTFLF
>NA|TRBV7-7|TRBD2|TRBJ2-1
TGTGCTAGCAGCCCAAGGACTAGCGGAGCGTTGGATGAGCAGTTCTTC
CASSPRTSGALDEQFF
>NA|TRBV3-1/TRBV3-2|TRBD2|TRBJ2-3
TGTGCCAGCAGCCAAGGGTCCCTAGCGGGAAGTCCAGATACGCAGTATTTT
CASSQGSLAGSPDTQYF
>few|TRBV11-2|TRBD2|TRBJ2-7
TGTGCCAGCAGCTTAACGGCGGGAGGCTATTACGAGCAGTACTTC
CASSLTAGGYYEQYF
>NA|TRBV29-1|NA|TRBJ1-2
TGCAGCGTTGAAGATCGAGGGTATGGCTACACCTTC
CSVEDRGYGYTF
>NA|TRBV7-2|NA|TRBJ2-3
TGTGCCAGCAGTCAGCAGGGTGCAGATACGCAGTATTTT
CASSQQGADTQYF
>NA|TRBV2|NA|TRBJ2-1
TGTGCCAGCAGTCTCCTACAATATGAGCAGTTCTTC
CASSLLQYEQFF
>NA|TRBV19|NA|TRBJ2-5
TGTGCCAGTAGTAGCGGGGCAGGGGAGACCCAGTACTTC
CASSSGAGETQYF
>NA|TRBV5-1|NA|TRBJ2-7
TGCGCCAGCAGCTTTGGCGAGCAAAGCTCCTACGAGCAGTACTTC
CASSFGEQSSYEQYF
>NA|TRBV19|NA|TRBJ2-2
TGTGCCACCCAGAGGGCCAGCGACAGATTTAGGGGGGAGCTGTTTTTT
CATQRASDRFRGELFF
>NA|TRBV3-1/TRBV3-2|NA|TRBJ1-6
TGTGCCAGCAGCCAAGGGAGGGGAGGTTCACCCCTCCACTTT
CASSQGRGGSPLHF
>once|TRBV7-2|NA|TRBJ1-1
TGTGCCAGCAGCTTAGGGACGGAGAAGGAAGAAGCTTTCTTT
CASSLGTEKEEAFF
>NA|TRBV6-1|NA|TRBJ2-2
TGTGCCAGCAGTGAATATCAAAACACCGGGGAGCTGTTTTTT
CASSEYQNTGELFF
>NA|TRBV9|NA|TRBJ1-1
TGTGCCAGCAGCGTAGTGGGAGGGTCAGACACTGAAGCTTTCTTT
CASSVVGGSDTEAFF
>NA|TRBV2|NA|TRBJ2-2
TGTGCCAGCAGATTCTCGGGGGCAGGCGGGGAGCTGTTTTTT
CASRFSGAGGELFF
>once|TRBV6-5|NA|TRBJ1-3
TGTGCCAGCATCTCCCTCCCCGGGCACACCATATATTTT
CASISLPGHTIYF
>once|TRBV11-2|NA|TRBJ1-1
TGTGCCAGCCGGGCAGGGGTCATGAACACTGAAGCTTTCTTT
CASRAGVMNTEAFF
>NA|TRBV7-2|TRBD1|TRBJ1-1
TGTGCCAGCAGCTTGGACAGGGCGAACACTGAAGCTTTCTTT
CASSLDRANTEAFF
>NA|TRBV28|TRBD1|TRBJ1-5
TGTGCCAGCAGTGGGAGGGGGCTCGTCAATCAGCCCCAGCATTTT
CASSGRGLVNQPQHF
>once|TRBV28|NA|TRBJ2-3
TGTGCCAGCAGTTCGGGGGTAAATACGCAGTATTTT
CASSSGVNTQYF
>NA|TRBV7-6|NA|TRBJ1-1
TGTGCCAGCAGCTTAGCGGATGGGGCCATGAACACTGAAGCTTTCTTT
CASSLADGAMNTEAFF
>NA|TRBV6-1|NA|TRBJ1-2
TGTGCCAGCAGTGAAACTGTGGCAGGGGAATATGGCTACACCTTC
CASSETVAGEYGYTF
>NA|TRBV2|NA|TRBJ2-1
TGTGCCAGCAGAAAACATTTGGACAGAAGCTCCTACAATGAGCAGTTCTTC
CASRKHLDRSSYNEQFF
>once|TRBV13|TRBD1|TRBJ2-1
TGTGCCAGCAGCATAAGGACAGGGGTCCACAATGAGCAGTTCTTC
CASSIRTGVHNEQFF